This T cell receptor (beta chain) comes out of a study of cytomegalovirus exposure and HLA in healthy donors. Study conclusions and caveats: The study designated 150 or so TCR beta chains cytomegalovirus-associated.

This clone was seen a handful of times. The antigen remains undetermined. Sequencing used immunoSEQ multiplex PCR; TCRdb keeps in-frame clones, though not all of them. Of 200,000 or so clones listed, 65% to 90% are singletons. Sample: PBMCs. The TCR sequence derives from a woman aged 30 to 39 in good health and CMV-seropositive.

CDR3 sequence: CASSPSLGANYGYTF. The CDR3 nucleotides are TGTGCCAGCAGTCCATCTCTGGGGGCCAACTATGGCTACACCTTC. The gene calls are TRBV27 and TRBJ1-2, with D possibly TRBD1 on 6 matching bases. CDR3 length: 15 amino acids. Trimming took off 5 bases at V and 2 bases at J, with 15 bases between the two ends. Germline CDR1 reads MNHEY; CDR2 reads SMNVEV (reference sequence).